Shown below are 28 T cell receptor beta chains from a single sample sequenced in a study of blood T cell repertoires in COVID-19. Libraries were prepared by immunoSEQ multiplex PCR; TCRdb keeps only in-frame clonotypes and omits some of them. The table includes about 440,000 clones, 75% to 90% detected once. Sequencing was done on a sample of peripheral blood. All receptors derive from a woman in her 30s with acute or convalescent COVID-19.

This sequence joins TRBV19 and TRBJ1-6; D possibly corresponds to TRBD1 (5 bases). In germline, CDR1 is LNHDA, CDR2 SQIVND (reference sequence). V lost 7 bases and J 8 bases, leaving 15 bases between the germline ends. The CDR3 contains 14 residues. CDR3 nucleotide sequence: TGTGCCAGTAATTCTGACAGCGCCGATTCACCCCTCCACTTT. It yields the protein CASNSDSADSPLHF.

The gene calls are TRBV2 and TRBJ2-1; D perhaps matches TRBD2 (6 bases). In germline, CDR1 is SNHLY, CDR2 FYNNEI. With 7 bases removed from V and 0 bases from J, the gap between germline ends came to 13 bases. This CDR3 region has 15 residues. The CDR3 is CASTNSGSSYNEQFF. Written as DNA, the CDR3 is TGTGCCAGCACGAATAGCGGAAGCTCCTACAATGAGCAGTTCTTC. Together with reference TRBV2 and TRBJ2-1, the CDR3 gives the full variable domain: EPEVTQTPSHQVTQMGQEVILRCVPISNHLYFYWYRQILGQKVEFLVSFYNNEISEKSEIFDDQFSVERPDGSNFTLKIRSTKLEDSAMYFCASTNSGSSYNEQFFGPGTRLTVL.

This clone was seen a single time. J is TRBJ2-2 and V is TRBV2; a possible D gene is TRBD1 (6 bases). The V gene lost 10 bases and the J gene lost 7 bases, with 19 bases spanning the gap. The CDR3 sequence is 14 residues long. Germline loops: CDR1 SNHLY, CDR2 FYNNEI. The CDR3 sequence: CATMGQLVDGELFF. DNA for the CDR3: TGTGCCACCATGGGACAACTGGTGGACGGGGAGCTGTTTTTT.

The genes are TRBV4-1 and TRBJ2-1; 9 bases line up with TRBD1. Germline loops: CDR1 MGHRA, CDR2 YSYEKL. J gave up 7 bases and V 1 base, and 8 bases lay outside the gene matches. The CDR3 consists of 16 residues. The CDR3 is CASSQGDRVGFNEQFF. The CDR3 DNA sequence: TGCGCCAGCAGCCAAGGGGACAGGGTGGGCTTTAATGAGCAGTTCTTC.

In DNA form, the CDR3 reads TGTGCCAGTCGGGCAGGGGCAACCTACGAGCAGTACTTC. Encoded protein: CASRAGATYEQYF. The chain combines TRBV19 with TRBJ2-7; possibly TRBD1 for D (6 bases). Germline V CDR1 and CDR2: LNHDA, SQIVND (reference sequence). This CDR3 region has 13 residues. The V end was cut by 8 bases, the J end by 2 bases, with 13 bases between. The full variable domain, with the rest looked up from reference TRBV19 and TRBJ2-7, is DGGITQSPKYLFRKEGQNVTLSCEQNLNHDAMYWYRQDPGQGLRLIYYSQIVNDFQKGDIAEGYSVSREKKESFPLTVTSAQKNPTAFYLCASRAGATYEQYFGPGTRLTVT.

CDR3 residues: CASSSQGPSSPLHF. The CDR3 DNA reads as TGTGCCAGTAGTAGTCAGGGGCCTAGTTCACCCCTCCACTTT. The rearrangement links TRBV19 to TRBJ1-6; D is perhaps TRBD1 (6 bases). The V gene's germline CDR1 is LNHDA and CDR2 SQIVND (reference sequence). This CDR3 has 14 amino acids. V dropped 4 bases and J dropped 9 bases, with 13 bases sitting between them. The full variable domain, completed using reference TRBV19 and TRBJ1-6, is DGGITQSPKYLFRKEGQNVTLSCEQNLNHDAMYWYRQDPGQGLRLIYYSQIVNDFQKGDIAEGYSVSREKKESFPLTVTSAQKNPTAFYLCASSSQGPSSPLHFGNGTRLTVT.

This chain joins TRBV4-1 and TRBJ2-1, with 13 bases lining up with TRBD2. The CDR3 runs 17 residues. Trimming removed 5 bases from V and 6 bases from J; junction bases left unmatched: 10. The V gene's germline CDR1 is MGHRA and CDR2 YSYEKL. CDR3: CASSTQTSGGPINEQFF. In DNA, the CDR3 is TGCGCCAGCAGCACGCAGACTAGCGGGGGGCCCATCAATGAGCAGTTCTTC.

The rearrangement joins TRBV25-1 to TRBJ2-3; D uncertain. CDR3 length: 16 residues. Trimming shortened V by 5 bases and J by 1 base, and 16 bases separated the two germline ends. Germline CDR1 is MGHDK and CDR2 is SYGVNS. CDR3 amino acids: CASSSPRVVGTDTQYF. CDR3 sequence (DNA): TGTGCCAGCAGTTCGCCCCGAGTGGTAGGCACAGATACGCAGTATTTT.

The chain employs TRBV2 and TRBJ2-1, with 9 bases that match TRBD2. The CDR3 contains 15 residues. Germline CDR1 and CDR2: SNHLY and FYNNEI. With V trimmed by 3 bases and J by 6 bases, 6 bases remained unmatched. The CDR3 protein is CASSDASGGINEQFF. The CDR3 DNA reads as TGTGCCAGCAGTGATGCAAGCGGGGGGATCAATGAGCAGTTCTTC.

This clone was found once. The chain joins TRBV28 to TRBJ2-7; 12 bases line up with TRBD2. The ends lost 8 bases at V and 3 bases at J; junction bases unmatched: 2. This CDR3 has 13 amino acids. The germline gives CDR1 MDHEN, CDR2 SYDVKM. This chain's CDR3 is CASSTSGGYEQYF. CDR3 DNA: TGTGCCAGCTCGACTAGCGGGGGCTACGAGCAGTACTTC.

This chain links TRBV5-6 with TRBJ1-1; 10 bases are a match to TRBD1. CDR3 length: 16 amino acids. The V gene end was trimmed by 4 bases and the J gene end by 3 bases; junction bases not matched to a gene: 9. CDR1 SGHDT and CDR2 YYEEEE come from the germline V gene. CDR3 amino acids: CASSRRTGGRYTEAFF. The CDR3 nucleotides are TGTGCCAGCAGCCGCCGGACAGGGGGAAGGTACACTGAAGCTTTCTTT. The variable domain in full, completed from reference TRBV5-6 and TRBJ1-1, reads DAGVTQSPTHLIKTRGQQVTLRCSPKSGHDTVSWYQQALGQGPQFIFQYYEEEERQRGNFPDRFSGHQFPNYSSELNVNALLLGDSALYLCASSRRTGGRYTEAFFGQGTRLTVV.

This clone was observed once. V and J are TRBV4-1 and TRBJ1-4; TRBD1 aligns across 11 bases. Per the germline V gene, CDR1 is MGHRA and CDR2 is YSYEKL. After removal of 4 bases from V and 7 bases from J, the junction contained 11 bases not matched to a gene. This CDR3 has 17 amino acids. CDR3 in amino acids: CASSRLDRGRKGEKLFF. The CDR3 DNA sequence: TGCGCCAGCAGCCGATTGGACAGGGGGCGGAAGGGTGAAAAACTGTTTTTT.

CDR3 sequence reads: CAWSEVPDTEAFF. For the CDR3, the DNA is TGTGCCTGGAGCGAGGTTCCGGACACTGAAGCTTTCTTT. The chain joins TRBV30 to TRBJ1-1; the D is unclear. Looked up from germline, CDR1 is GTSNPN and CDR2 is SVGIG (reference sequence). The CDR3 consists of 13 residues. With 3 bases removed from V and 3 bases from J, the gap between germline ends came to 11 bases.

This clone is a singleton in its sample. This sequence joins TRBV3-1 (or the pseudogene TRBV3-2) and TRBJ1-2; 10 bases align to TRBD1. Trimming took 4 bases from V and 10 from J; bases not matched to a gene: 12. This CDR3 has 15 residues. Germline CDR1 is LGHDT and CDR2 is YNNKEL (reference sequence). The CDR3 nucleotides read TGTGCCAGCAGCCGTCGCTCGGGACAGGGGAAGGACTACACCTTC. Protein: CASSRRSGQGKDYTF.

This chain links TRBV19 with TRBJ2-3, with D perhaps matching TRBD2 (6 bases). This CDR3 is 13 amino acids long. V lost 8 bases, J lost 6 bases, and 15 bases lay in between. Germline V gene data show CDR1 as LNHDA and CDR2 as SQIVND (reference sequence). The CDR3 region has the DNA TGTGCCAGTGGGACTGTGACTACGGATACGCAGTATTTT. Translated: CASGTVTTDTQYF.

The chain couples TRBV5-1 to TRBJ2-5; 12 bases line up with TRBD2. Germline V CDR1 and CDR2: SGHRS, YFSETQ. The CDR3 sequence is 16 residues long. With V trimmed by 5 bases and J by 0 bases, 5 bases remained unmatched. The chain's CDR3 is CASRYGLAGNQETQYF. The CDR3 coding sequence is TGCGCCAGCAGATACGGACTAGCGGGGAACCAAGAGACCCAGTACTTC.

The chain employs TRBV20-1 and TRBJ2-5, with TRBD2 matching over 11 bases. V shed 3 bases, J shed 8 bases, and the junction held 5 bases outside the gene matches. The CDR3 spans 13 residues. Germline values: CDR1 DFQATT, CDR2 SNEGSKA (reference sequence). Written as DNA, the CDR3 is TGCAGTGCTAGTATAGCGGGGGGGTATACCCAGTACTTC. It translates to CSASIAGGYTQYF.

The chain has TRBV12-5 and TRBJ2-1, with 10 bases identical to TRBD2. With 5 bases clipped from V and 6 bases from J, the junction kept 7 bases outside the gene matches. Germline values: CDR1 LGHNT, CDR2 FRNRAP. CDR3 length: 15 residues. The CDR3 DNA sequence: TGTGCTAGTGGTCGAAGCGGGGGGGCCCCCAATGAGCAGTTCTTC. Encoded protein: CASGRSGGAPNEQFF.

The chain combines TRBV23-1 with TRBJ2-5; D gene unclear. TRBV23-1 is sorted into the ORF group, with uncertain function. CDR3 length: 12 residues. V gave up 4 bases and J gave up 0 bases, with 3 bases separating them. The CDR3 bases are TGCGCCAGCAGTCTTAACCAAGAGACCCAGTACTTC. Translated: CASSLNQETQYF.

V usage is TRBV6-5 and J usage is TRBJ2-7, with TRBD1 as a possible D gene (6 bases). This CDR3 has 14 residues. In germline, CDR1 is MNHEY, CDR2 SVGAGI. V lost 2 bases, J lost 6 bases, and 14 bases lay in between. The DNA of the CDR3 is TGTGCCAGCAGTTACCGGGACACGACCACCGAGCAGTACTTC. This gives the protein CASSYRDTTTEQYF.

The V and J genes are TRBV19 and TRBJ2-3; D is possibly TRBD1 (6 bases). This CDR3 is 16 amino acids long. Trimming cost V 1 base and J 4 bases, with 15 bases left between them. CDR1 and CDR2 from the germline V gene are LNHDA and SQIVND (reference sequence). The CDR3 loop reads CASSIGPQGWADTQYF. CDR3 sequence (DNA): TGTGCCAGTAGTATAGGCCCTCAGGGGTGGGCAGATACGCAGTATTTT.

This chain links TRBV21-1 with TRBJ1-4; TRBD1 was called by the table and not checked on the DNA. TRBV21-1 is tagged as a pseudogene. CDR3 length equals 19 residues. The CDR3 loop reads CASSTGVRDRGTSNEKLFF. The CDR3 bases are TGTGCCAGCAGCACCGGGGTACGGGACAGGGGCACGTCTAATGAAAAACTGTTTTTT.

The chain employs TRBV5-1 and TRBJ2-5, with TRBD1 matching over 8 bases. CDR3 size: 14 residues. CDR1 and CDR2 (germline): SGHRS, YFSETQ. With 4 bases clipped from V and 5 bases from J, the junction kept 7 bases outside the gene matches. As DNA, the CDR3 is TGCGCCAGCAGCCTAGCAGGGGGCAAGGAGACCCAGTACTTC. Its translation is CASSLAGGKETQYF.

This clone was detected only once. V is TRBV7-9 and J is TRBJ2-6; 11 nucleotides agree with TRBD2. In germline, CDR1 is SEHNR, CDR2 FQNEAQ (reference sequence). V gave up 5 bases and J gave up 4 bases; unmatched junction bases: 13. The CDR3 consists of 19 residues. The CDR3 DNA sequence: TGTGCCAGCAGCCCCACCCTGATAGCGGGGGGGCGCGGGGCCAACGTCCTGACTTTC. It codes for CASSPTLIAGGRGANVLTF.

In DNA, the CDR3 is TGCGCCAGCAGCTACGCCCAACTAGCGGGGGGGCCGGATGAGCAGTTCTTC. Protein sequence: CASSYAQLAGGPDEQFF. The gene calls are TRBV5-1 and TRBJ2-1; TRBD2 matches at 13 bases. CDR3 size: 17 residues. V shed 3 bases and J 8 bases; nucleotides not matched to a gene: 11. Germline loops: CDR1 SGHRS, CDR2 YFSETQ.

The V gene is TRBV29-1, the J gene TRBJ2-6, with D perhaps matching TRBD1 (6 bases). This CDR3 has 14 amino acids. Trimming stripped 7 bases from V and 0 bases from J, with 10 bases between. Germline V gene data show CDR1 as SQVTM and CDR2 as ANQGSEA. In DNA form, the CDR3 reads TGCAGCGCTTTAGGGGGCTCTGGGGCCAACGTCCTGACTTTC. Encoded protein: CSALGGSGANVLTF.

The table lists this clone with a count of one. V is TRBV15 and J is TRBJ2-6, with a weak D call TRBD2 (5 bases). The CDR3 has 13 amino acids. Trimming shortened V by 4 bases and J by 4 bases, and 5 bases separated the two germline ends. The germline V gene has CDR1 LNHNV and CDR2 YYDKDF (reference sequence). The CDR3 sequence is CATSTGGANVLTF. CDR3 bases: TGTGCCACCAGCACGGGAGGGGCCAACGTCCTGACTTTC.

The genes are TRBV6-6 and TRBJ2-3, with a possible D match to TRBD1 (6 bases). V shed 5 bases and J shed 3 bases, with 9 bases lying between them. The germline V gene has CDR1 MNHNY and CDR2 SVGAGI (reference sequence). This CDR3 region has 13 residues. CDR3 residues: CASSRTVTDTQYF. The CDR3 nucleotides are TGTGCCAGCAGTCGGACAGTGACAGATACGCAGTATTTT.